The clone carrying this TCR beta chain came up a few times. Its antigen is undetermined. This sample is part of a study of T-cell reconstitution after alpha-beta-depleted transplantation in children. Findings and limits, study-wide: Fresh T-cell production supplied most of the T-cell counts and diversity seen one year after transplant. Some patients showed high day-60 TCRbeta diversity, which derived from surviving recipient T cells and thymic progenitors. About two months after transplant, alpha-beta T cells reportedly came from several hundred expanded graft clones.

Unique molecular identifiers were used to barcode this TCRbeta library. MiXCR was run by TCRdb on the PCR reads, yielding one entry per CDR3 protein. This repertoire shows 250,000 or so distinct CDR3 sequences, roughly a quarter found once; its top ten account for around 4.8%. Trimming shortened V by 3 bases and J by 2 bases, and 17 bases separated the two germline ends. Looked up from germline, CDR1 is DFQATT and CDR2 is SNEGSKA (reference sequence). The CDR3 contains 15 residues. The sample was PBMCs, mostly from graft donor cells, taken 360 days after TCRalphabeta/CD19-depleted stem cell transplant. The chain uses TRBV20-1 and TRBJ2-7; perhaps TRBD2 as D (6 bases). The sequence was obtained from a female patient aged 2 to 10 who had a stem cell transplant for congenital amegakaryocytic thrombocytopenia, so the T cells may come from the graft donor. CDR3 region: CSARTRDSFTYEQYF. The CDR3 DNA sequence: TGCAGTGCTAGGACCCGGGACTCTTTTACCTACGAGCAGTACTTC.